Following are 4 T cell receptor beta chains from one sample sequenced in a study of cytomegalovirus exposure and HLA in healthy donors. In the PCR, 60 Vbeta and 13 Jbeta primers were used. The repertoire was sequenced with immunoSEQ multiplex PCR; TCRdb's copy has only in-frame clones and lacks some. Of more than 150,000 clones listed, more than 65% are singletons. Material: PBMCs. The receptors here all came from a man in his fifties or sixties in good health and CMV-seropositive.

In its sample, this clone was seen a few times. The CDR3 reads CASSSPRQGGNTIYF. CDR3 coding DNA: TGTGCCAGCAGCTCCCCTCGACAGGGTGGAAACACCATATATTTT. V gene TRBV28 combines with J gene TRBJ1-3; 7 bases fit TRBD1. CDR3 length equals 15 residues. CDR1 is MDHEN, CDR2 SYDVKM, per germline. The trim removed 6 bases at V and 3 bases at J, leaving 8 bases unmatched.

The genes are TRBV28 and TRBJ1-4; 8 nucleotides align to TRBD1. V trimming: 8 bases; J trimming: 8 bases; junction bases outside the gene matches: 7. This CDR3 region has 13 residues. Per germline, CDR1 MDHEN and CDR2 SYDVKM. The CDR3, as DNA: TGTGCCAGCTACGGACAGGGCGGGGAAAAACTGTTTTTT. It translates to CASYGQGGEKLFF.

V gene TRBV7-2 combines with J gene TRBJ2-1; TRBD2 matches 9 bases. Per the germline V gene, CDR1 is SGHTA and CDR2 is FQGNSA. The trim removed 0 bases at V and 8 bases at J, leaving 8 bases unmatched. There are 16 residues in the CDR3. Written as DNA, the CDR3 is TGTGCCAGCAGCTTAGCGCAAGGGACTAGCATCCATGAGCAGTTCTTC. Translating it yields CASSLAQGTSIHEQFF.

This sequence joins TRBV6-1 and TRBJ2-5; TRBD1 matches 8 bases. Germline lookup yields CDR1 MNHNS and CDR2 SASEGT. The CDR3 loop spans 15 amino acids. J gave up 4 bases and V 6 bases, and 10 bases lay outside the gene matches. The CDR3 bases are TGTGCCAGCAGCAAATCCAGGGGGCAAGGAGAGACCCAGTACTTC. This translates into CASSKSRGQGETQYF.